This T cell receptor beta chain came from a study of blood T cell repertoires in COVID-19. The repertoire was sequenced with immunoSEQ multiplex PCR; TCRdb's copy has only in-frame clones and lacks some. The table lists tens of thousands of clones, 70% to 80% of them singletons, with 35% in the top ten. CDR3 length equals 14 residues. V was cut by 0 bases and J by 1 base, with 6 bases left in between. Germline assignment: CDR1 LNHNV and CDR2 YYDKDF (reference sequence). Sequenced: peripheral blood. The origin of this receptor is a woman between 70 and 85 years old with acute or convalescent COVID-19. V gene TRBV15 combines with J gene TRBJ1-1; D call uncertain. This CDR3 is CATSREAGNTEAFF. Here the CDR3 DNA reads TGTGCCACCAGCAGAGAAGCGGGGAACACTGAAGCTTTCTTT.